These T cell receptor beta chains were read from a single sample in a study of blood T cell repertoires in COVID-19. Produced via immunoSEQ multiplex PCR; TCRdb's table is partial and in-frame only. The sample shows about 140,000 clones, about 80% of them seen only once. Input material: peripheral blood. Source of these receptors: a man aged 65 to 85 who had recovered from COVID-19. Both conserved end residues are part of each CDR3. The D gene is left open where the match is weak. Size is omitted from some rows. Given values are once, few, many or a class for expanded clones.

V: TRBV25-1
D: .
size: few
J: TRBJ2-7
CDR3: CASSEAGASREQYF
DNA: TGTGCCAGCAGTGAGGCAGGGGCCTCACGGGAGCAGTACTTC

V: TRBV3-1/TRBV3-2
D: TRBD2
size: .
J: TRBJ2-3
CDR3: CASSRTSASTDTQYF
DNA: TGTGCCAGCAGCCGGACTAGCGCAAGCACAGATACGCAGTATTTT

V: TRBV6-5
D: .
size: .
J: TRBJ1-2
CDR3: CASSDSTKASGYTF
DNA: TGTGCCAGCAGTGACTCGACTAAGGCCTCTGGCTACACCTTC

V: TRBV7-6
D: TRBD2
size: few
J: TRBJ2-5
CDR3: CASSLNGGAGETQYF
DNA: TGTGCCAGCAGCTTAAATGGGGGAGCGGGGGAGACCCAGTACTTC

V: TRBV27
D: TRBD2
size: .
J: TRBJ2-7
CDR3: CASSPGTSGSVSYEQYF
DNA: TGTGCCAGCAGTCCCGGGACTAGCGGGAGCGTCTCCTACGAGCAGTACTTC

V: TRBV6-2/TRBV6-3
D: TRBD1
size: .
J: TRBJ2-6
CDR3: CASSLFPGQSPSGANVLTF
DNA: TGTGCCAGCAGCCTCTTCCCGGGACAGTCTCCCTCTGGGGCCAACGTCCTGACTTTC

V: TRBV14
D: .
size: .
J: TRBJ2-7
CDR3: CASSQVYSYEQYF
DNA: TGTGCCAGCAGCCAAGTATACAGTTACGAGCAGTACTTC

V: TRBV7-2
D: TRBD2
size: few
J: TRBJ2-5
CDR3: CASSLPGLAGEETQYF
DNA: TGTGCCAGCAGCTTACCGGGACTAGCGGGAGAAGAGACCCAGTACTTC

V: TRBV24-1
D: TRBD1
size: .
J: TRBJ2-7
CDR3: CATSDLRQGRYEQYF
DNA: TGTGCCACCAGTGATTTGCGACAGGGTAGGTACGAGCAGTACTTC

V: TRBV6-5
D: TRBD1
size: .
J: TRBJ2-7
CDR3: CASSWGQATSYEQYF
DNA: TGTGCCAGCAGTTGGGGACAGGCAACCTCCTACGAGCAGTACTTC

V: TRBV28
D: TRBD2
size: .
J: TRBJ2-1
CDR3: CASSLAAGDLISIAQFF
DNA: TGTGCCAGCAGTTTAGCAGCGGGAGATTTGATTTCTATTGCGCAGTTCTTC

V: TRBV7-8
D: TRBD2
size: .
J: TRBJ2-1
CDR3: CASSLGGLAGEYEQFF
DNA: TGTGCCAGCAGCTTAGGTGGGCTAGCGGGAGAATATGAGCAGTTCTTC

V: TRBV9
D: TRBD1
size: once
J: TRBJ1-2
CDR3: CASSLTDGPTGVRGYTF
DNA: TGTGCCAGCAGCCTAACGGACGGTCCGACAGGGGTCCGTGGCTACACCTTC

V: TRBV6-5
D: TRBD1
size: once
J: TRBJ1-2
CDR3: CASRKQGTNYGYTF
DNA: TGTGCCAGCAGGAAACAGGGGACTAACTATGGCTACACCTTC

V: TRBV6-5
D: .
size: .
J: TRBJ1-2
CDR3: CASSQDSYYGYTF
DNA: TGTGCCAGCAGCCAGGACAGCTACTATGGCTACACCTTC

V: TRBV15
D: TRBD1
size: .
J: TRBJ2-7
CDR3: CATRPRGGPLSYEQYF
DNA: TGTGCCACCAGGCCCCGAGGGGGCCCCCTCTCCTACGAGCAGTACTTC

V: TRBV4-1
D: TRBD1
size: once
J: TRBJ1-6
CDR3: CASSTPDRGSSYNSPLHF
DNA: TGCGCCAGCAGCACCCCTGACAGGGGAAGTTCCTATAATTCACCCCTCCACTTT

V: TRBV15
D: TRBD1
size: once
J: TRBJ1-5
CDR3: CATSRESGGGQPQHF
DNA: TGTGCCACCAGCAGAGAGTCAGGGGGCGGGCAGCCCCAGCATTTT

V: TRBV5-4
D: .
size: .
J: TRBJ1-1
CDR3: CASSFGGKRVTEAFF
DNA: TGTGCCAGCAGCTTTGGGGGGAAGAGGGTCACTGAAGCTTTCTTT

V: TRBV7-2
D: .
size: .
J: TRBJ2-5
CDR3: CASKPGQTNQETQYF
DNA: TGTGCCAGCAAACCGGGACAAACGAACCAAGAGACCCAGTACTTC

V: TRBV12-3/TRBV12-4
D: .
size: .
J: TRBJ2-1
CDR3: CASSPTVNEQFF
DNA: TGTGCCAGCAGCCCGACAGTGAATGAGCAGTTCTTC

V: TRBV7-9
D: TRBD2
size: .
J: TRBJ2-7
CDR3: CASSLGRWTSGSSYEQYF
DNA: TGTGCCAGCAGCTTAGGCCGGTGGACTAGCGGGAGCTCCTACGAGCAGTACTTC

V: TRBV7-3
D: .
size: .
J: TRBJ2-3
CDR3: CASSLRATQVDTQYF
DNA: TGTGCCAGCAGCTTAAGGGCCACGCAGGTAGACACGCAGTATTTT

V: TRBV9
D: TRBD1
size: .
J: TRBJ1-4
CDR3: CASSPGGYWEKLFF
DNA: TGTGCCAGCAGCCCAGGGGGCTATTGGGAAAAACTGTTTTTT

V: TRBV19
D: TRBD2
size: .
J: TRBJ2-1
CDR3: CASSSSSSGRYNEQFF
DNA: TGTGCCAGTAGTTCGAGCTCTAGCGGGCGTTACAATGAGCAGTTCTTC

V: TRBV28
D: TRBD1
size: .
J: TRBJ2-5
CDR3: CASSLEGQGGLETQYF
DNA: TGTGCCAGCAGTTTAGAGGGACAGGGGGGCTTGGAGACCCAGTACTTC

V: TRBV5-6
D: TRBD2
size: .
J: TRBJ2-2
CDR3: CASSLFQRENTGELFF
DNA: TGTGCCAGCAGCTTGTTCCAGCGGGAGAACACCGGGGAGCTGTTTTTT

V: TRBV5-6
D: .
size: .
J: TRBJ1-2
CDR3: CASSLLGRSGYTF
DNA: TGTGCCAGCAGCTTGCTGGGGCGGAGTGGCTACACCTTC

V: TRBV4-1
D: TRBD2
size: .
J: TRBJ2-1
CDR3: CASSQTGLAGGNEQFF
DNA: TGCGCCAGCAGCCAAACGGGACTAGCGGGGGGAAATGAGCAGTTCTTC

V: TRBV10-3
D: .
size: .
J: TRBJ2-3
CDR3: CAISDPAERGDTDTQYF
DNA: TGTGCCATCAGTGACCCCGCGGAACGAGGCGACACAGATACGCAGTATTTT

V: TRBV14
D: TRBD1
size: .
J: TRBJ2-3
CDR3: CASSRDRGLTDTQYF
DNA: TGTGCCAGCAGCCGGGACAGGGGGCTCACAGATACGCAGTATTTT

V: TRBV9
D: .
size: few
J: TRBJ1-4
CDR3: CASSASPATNEKLFF
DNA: TGTGCCAGCAGCGCGAGCCCTGCAACTAATGAAAAACTGTTTTTT

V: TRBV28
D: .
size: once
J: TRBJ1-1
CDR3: CASKIGAGAMNTEAFF
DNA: TGTGCCAGCAAAATTGGCGCAGGGGCGATGAACACTGAAGCTTTCTTT

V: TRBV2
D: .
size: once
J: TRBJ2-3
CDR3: CASSELDKFTDTQYF
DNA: TGTGCCAGCAGTGAACTCGACAAATTCACAGATACGCAGTATTTT

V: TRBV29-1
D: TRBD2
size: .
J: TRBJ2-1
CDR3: CSVSGLAGVPVLYNEQFF
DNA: TGCAGCGTTAGTGGACTAGCGGGGGTCCCCGTCCTGTACAATGAGCAGTTCTTC

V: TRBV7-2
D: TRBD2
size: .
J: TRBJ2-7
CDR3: CASSFGASGSAYEQYF
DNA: TGTGCCAGCAGCTTTGGTGCTAGCGGGAGCGCTTACGAGCAGTACTTC

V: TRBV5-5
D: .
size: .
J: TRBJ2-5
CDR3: CASSFGGETQYF
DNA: TGTGCCAGCAGCTTTGGCGGAGAGACCCAGTACTTC

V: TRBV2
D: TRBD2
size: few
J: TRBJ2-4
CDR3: CASSEREGPKNIQYF
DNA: TGTGCCAGCAGTGAGCGGGAGGGCCCCAAAAACATTCAGTACTTC

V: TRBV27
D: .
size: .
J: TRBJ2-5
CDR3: CASSFGGETQYF
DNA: TGTGCCAGCAGTTTTGGCGGAGAGACCCAGTACTTC

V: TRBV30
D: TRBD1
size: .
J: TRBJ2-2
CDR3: CAWSVPKDRENTGELFF
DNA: TGTGCCTGGAGTGTACCTAAGGACAGGGAAAACACCGGGGAGCTGTTTTTT

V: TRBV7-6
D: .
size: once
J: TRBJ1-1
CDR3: CASSLGAAGVTEAFF
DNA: TGTGCCAGCAGCTTAGGTGCGGCGGGAGTCACTGAAGCTTTCTTT

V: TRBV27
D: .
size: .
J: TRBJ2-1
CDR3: CASSFWSSYNEQFF
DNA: TGTGCCAGCAGTTTCTGGAGCTCCTACAATGAGCAGTTCTTC